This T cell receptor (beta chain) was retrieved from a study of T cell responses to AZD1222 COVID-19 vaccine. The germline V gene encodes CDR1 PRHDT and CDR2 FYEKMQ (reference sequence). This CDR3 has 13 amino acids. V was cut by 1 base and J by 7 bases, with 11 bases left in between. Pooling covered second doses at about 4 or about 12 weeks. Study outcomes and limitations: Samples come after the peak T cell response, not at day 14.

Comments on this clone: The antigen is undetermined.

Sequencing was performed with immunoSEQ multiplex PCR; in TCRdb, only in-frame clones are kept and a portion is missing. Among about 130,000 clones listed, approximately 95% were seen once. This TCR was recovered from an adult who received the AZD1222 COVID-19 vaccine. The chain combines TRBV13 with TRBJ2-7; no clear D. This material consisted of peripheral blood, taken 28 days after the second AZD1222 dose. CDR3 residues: CASSLVSPGEQYF. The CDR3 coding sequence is TGTGCCAGCAGCTTAGTCTCGCCCGGAGAGCAGTACTTC.